This entry features one TCR beta chain sequence. Time point of the sample: after trial treatment. Specified treatment: LDRT plus nivolumab, ipilimumab, low-dose cyclophosphamide and aspirin (RACIN trial). This entry belongs to a study of low-dose radiotherapy and immunotherapy resistance in tumors. There are 14 residues in the CDR3. Germline CDR1 reads SNHLY; CDR2 reads FYNNEI. V dropped 5 bases and J dropped 1 base, with 8 bases sitting between them. TRAV- and TRBV-specific primers were used for first-strand cDNA, which covered alpha and beta chains. Amplification of TCRs used a constant-region primer and V-primer adapter for 20 PCR cycles. Using its own MiXCR run on the reads, TCRdb lists one record per CDR3 protein. The repertoire consists of about 80,000 distinct CDR3 sequences, with less than 20% occurring once and the leading ten covering approximately 1.5%.

This specimen was PBMCs, taken after low-dose radiotherapy plus immunotherapy. The rearrangement links TRBV2 to TRBJ2-2, with D possibly TRBD1 on 5 matching bases. The source is a male donor with prostate cancer. The CDR3 coding sequence is TGTGCCAGCAGTTTCCAGGGGAACACCGGGGAGCTGTTTTTT. Protein product: CASSFQGNTGELFF.